A selection of T cell receptor beta chains follows, all from one sample in a study of cytomegalovirus exposure and HLA in healthy donors. Assay used: immunoSEQ multiplex PCR; TCRdb lists only in-frame clones, some missing. The sample totals some 110,000 clones; its top ten clones hold roughly 3.5%. The source material was PBMCs. Receptors originate from a man aged 25-45 years in good health and CMV-seronegative. CDR3s include the opening cysteine and the closing phenylalanine or tryptophan. A D gene is named only where the DNA matches it firmly.

v_gene	j_gene	d_gene	CDR3aa	CDR3nt
TRBV7-9	TRBJ1-2	.	CASSLEVPGQYGYTF	TGTGCCAGCAGCTTAGAGGTCCCGGGACAATATGGCTACACCTTC
TRBV5-4	TRBJ2-5	.	CASSFTEQETQYF	TGTGCCAGCAGCTTTACAGAGCAAGAGACCCAGTACTTC
TRBV29-1	TRBJ2-6	TRBD1	CSVDRGLPGANVLTF	TGCAGCGTGGACAGGGGGTTGCCTGGGGCCAACGTCCTGACTTTC
TRBV5-1	TRBJ2-3	.	CASSQGRGTGTDTQYF	TGCGCCAGCAGCCAGGGGAGGGGGACTGGCACAGATACGCAGTATTTT
TRBV25-1	TRBJ2-1	TRBD2	CASSETAGGVNEQFF	TGTGCCAGCAGTGAAACAGCGGGAGGAGTCAATGAGCAGTTCTTC
TRBV5-8	TRBJ1-2	TRBD1	CASSPNRQGDPYGYTF	TGTGCCAGCAGCCCCAACCGACAGGGCGACCCTTATGGCTACACCTTC
TRBV29-1	TRBJ2-1	.	CSAPGSGGYNEQFF	TGCAGCGCCCCCGGGTCCGGGGGCTACAATGAGCAGTTCTTC
TRBV9	TRBJ2-1	TRBD1	CASSVAGQGSHEQFF	TGTGCCAGCAGCGTCGCGGGACAGGGGTCCCATGAGCAGTTCTTC
TRBV2	TRBJ2-1	.	CASSVSSRNEQFF	TGTGCCAGCAGTGTCTCATCGCGGAATGAGCAGTTCTTC
TRBV14	TRBJ1-1	TRBD1	CASTLTGGGGAFF	TGTGCCAGCACCCTAACAGGGGGCGGGGGAGCTTTCTTT
TRBV5-1	TRBJ2-2	.	CASSLTPGMNTGELFF	TGCGCCAGCAGCTTAACTCCGGGGATGAACACCGGGGAGCTGTTTTTT
TRBV6-1	TRBJ2-7	TRBD1	CASSEAVVGTGTYEQYF	TGTGCCAGCAGTGAAGCGGTAGTGGGGACAGGGACCTACGAGCAGTACTTC
TRBV5-6	TRBJ2-5	.	CASSPPGLQETQYF	TGTGCCAGCAGCCCCCCGGGTCTCCAAGAGACCCAGTACTTC
TRBV29-1	TRBJ2-7	.	CSVEDDNSHEQYF	TGCAGCGTTGAAGATGATAACAGTCACGAGCAGTACTTC
TRBV18	TRBJ1-6	TRBD1	CASSPLGQGSPSPLHF	TGTGCCAGCTCACCCTTGGGACAGGGCTCTCCTTCACCCCTCCACTTT
TRBV5-5	TRBJ2-3	TRBD2	CASSSTTSGPLPGTQYF	TGTGCCAGCAGCTCGACGACTAGCGGGCCACTTCCCGGTACGCAGTATTTT
TRBV7-9	TRBJ1-5	.	CASSSLQNQPQHF	TGTGCCAGCAGCTCTTTACAGAATCAGCCCCAGCATTTT
TRBV4-2	TRBJ1-2	TRBD1	CASSQEGDRYGYTF	TGTGCCAGCAGCCAAGAAGGGGACAGATATGGCTACACCTTC
TRBV7-3	TRBJ2-2	TRBD2	CASSSRGAGGLGTGELFF	TGTGCCAGCAGCTCCCGGGGAGCGGGGGGGCTGGGCACCGGGGAGCTGTTTTTT
TRBV19	TRBJ1-5	TRBD1	CASSIRGRDSNQPQHF	TGTGCCAGTAGTATAAGGGGGCGCGATAGCAATCAGCCCCAGCATTTT
TRBV18	TRBJ1-4	.	CASSPPGQSNEKLFF	TGTGCCAGCTCACCACCCGGACAGAGTAATGAAAAACTGTTTTTT
TRBV9	TRBJ1-1	.	CASSVSQNRGEAFF	TGTGCCAGCAGCGTATCACAAAATCGCGGTGAAGCTTTCTTT
TRBV7-6	TRBJ2-7	TRBD1	CASSLSGGPQYF	TGTGCCAGCAGCTTATCAGGGGGTCCACAGTACTTC
TRBV7-9	TRBJ1-2	.	CASSLESRAHYGYTF	TGTGCCAGCAGCTTAGAGTCCAGGGCTCACTATGGCTACACCTTC
TRBV11-2	TRBJ1-3	.	CASSLNRGNTIYF	TGTGCCAGCAGCCTAAACCGAGGAAACACCATATATTTT
TRBV11-2	TRBJ1-2	.	CASSLSPSGGYTF	TGTGCCAGCAGCTTATCACCGTCGGGTGGCTACACCTTC
TRBV28	TRBJ1-2	.	CASSSPGHYVYGYTF	TGTGCCAGCAGTTCTCCGGGACATTATGTCTATGGCTACACCTTC
TRBV7-2	TRBJ1-2	.	CASSLGGNDGYTF	TGTGCCAGCAGCTTAGGCGGGAACGATGGCTACACCTTC
TRBV18	TRBJ1-3	.	CASSPSTGGTDTIYF	TGTGCCAGCTCACCAAGCACGGGGGGCACAGACACCATATATTTT
TRBV15	TRBJ2-7	.	CATSPRDIHEQYF	TGTGCCACCAGCCCCCGGGACATCCACGAGCAGTACTTC
TRBV7-9	TRBJ2-7	TRBD1	CASSLVGGRYEQYF	TGTGCCAGCAGCTTAGTAGGGGGCCGCTACGAGCAGTACTTC
TRBV5-1	TRBJ2-7	TRBD2	CASSSTSGGPYEQYF	TGCGCCAGCAGCTCTACTAGCGGGGGCCCCTACGAGCAGTACTTC
TRBV2	TRBJ2-5	.	CASSEEAAYQETQYF	TGTGCCAGCAGTGAAGAGGCAGCGTACCAAGAGACCCAGTACTTC
TRBV19	TRBJ2-2	.	CASSIGATGELFF	TGTGCCAGTAGTATAGGGGCCACCGGGGAGCTGTTTTTT
TRBV5-6	TRBJ2-6	TRBD1	CASSFRTGGSEANVLTF	TGTGCCAGCAGCTTTAGGACAGGGGGTTCGGAGGCCAACGTCCTGACTTTC
TRBV5-4	TRBJ1-1	.	CASSPGGRGLNTEAFF	TGTGCCAGCAGCCCGGGGGGCAGGGGACTGAACACTGAAGCTTTCTTT
TRBV11-2	TRBJ2-5	.	CASSLGAGSAQETQYF	TGTGCCAGCAGCTTAGGTGCAGGTTCAGCCCAAGAGACCCAGTACTTC
TRBV7-2	TRBJ2-7	TRBD1	CASSLGQGGNEQYF	TGTGCCAGCAGCTTAGGACAGGGGGGGAACGAGCAGTACTTC
TRBV6-6	TRBJ1-2	TRBD1	CASTKGQGRYYGYTF	TGTGCCAGCACCAAGGGACAGGGGCGATACTATGGCTACACCTTC
TRBV7-2	TRBJ2-7	TRBD1	CASSFGTGSYEQYF	TGTGCCAGCAGCTTTGGGACAGGCTCCTACGAGCAGTACTTC
TRBV6-6	TRBJ2-3	.	CASSPGGTDTQYF	TGTGCCAGCAGTCCGGGGGGCACAGATACGCAGTATTTT
TRBV5-1	TRBJ1-5	.	CASSLGGAQPQHF	TGCGCCAGCAGCTTAGGGGGGGCTCAGCCCCAGCATTTT
TRBV4-3	TRBJ2-3	.	CASSQDIRTDTQYF	TGCGCCAGCAGCCAAGACATCCGCACAGATACGCAGTATTTT
TRBV5-1	TRBJ2-5	TRBD1	CASSPRLGQGTKETQYF	TGCGCCAGCAGCCCGCGGCTGGGACAGGGGACTAAAGAGACCCAGTACTTC
TRBV7-8	TRBJ1-1	.	CASSLRSFGDMNTEAFF	TGTGCCAGCAGCTTACGCAGTTTCGGGGATATGAACACTGAAGCTTTCTTT
TRBV6-5	TRBJ2-5	TRBD2	CASVSSGGIKAQYF	TGTGCCAGCGTCTCTAGCGGGGGGATAAAGGCCCAGTACTTC
TRBV13	TRBJ1-1	TRBD1	CASSMGQGNTEAFF	TGTGCCAGCAGCATGGGACAGGGGAACACTGAAGCTTTCTTT
TRBV19	TRBJ2-2	TRBD2	CASTTSGGGTGELFF	TGTGCCAGTACCACTAGCGGGGGGGGCACCGGGGAGCTGTTTTTT
TRBV12-5	TRBJ2-2	TRBD2	CASGLVPDGGRAQNTGELFF	TGTGCTAGTGGTTTGGTACCCGACGGGGGGAGAGCCCAGAACACCGGGGAGCTGTTTTTT
TRBV25-1	TRBJ2-1	.	CASNRQAGANNEQFF	TGTGCCAGCAACCGCCAGGCGGGGGCTAACAATGAGCAGTTCTTC
TRBV27	TRBJ1-5	.	CASSSFQGQPQHF	TGTGCCAGCAGTTCCTTTCAGGGACAGCCCCAGCATTTT
TRBV2	TRBJ1-1	TRBD1	CASSMGQGRVFPEAFF	TGTGCCAGCAGTATGGGACAGGGACGGGTCTTCCCTGAAGCTTTCTTT
TRBV19	TRBJ1-1	TRBD1	CASSTDRGTEAFF	TGTGCCAGTAGTACGGACAGGGGGACTGAAGCTTTCTTT
TRBV5-1	TRBJ2-4	TRBD2	CASSLVLRGALAKNIQYF	TGCGCCAGCAGCTTGGTTTTGCGGGGGGCCCTAGCCAAAAACATTCAGTACTTC